The 11 T cell receptor beta chains presented below share a single source sample, sequenced in a study of shared clonotypes between healthy human individuals. The repertoire was sequenced with immunoSEQ multiplex PCR; TCRdb's copy has only in-frame clones and lacks some. The table shows around 1.9 million clones, with around 95% occurring only once. CD45RO-negative, CCR7-positively selected cells formed the naive CD8 fraction, excluding terminally differentiated effector memory CD45RA+ cells. Sequenced: naive CD8+ T cells from PBMCs. Receptor source: a man between 18 and 29 years old in good health. Some clones in this sample may be carry-over from other donors' samples.

This chain links TRBV28 with TRBJ2-7; TRBD2 matches at 7 bases. This CDR3 region has 16 residues. The germline V gene encodes CDR1 MDHEN and CDR2 SYDVKM. Losses at the gene ends were 4 bases for V and 0 bases for J; bases not matched to a gene: 9. The CDR3 here is CASSSQAQRDSYEQYF. DNA for the CDR3: TGTGCCAGCAGTTCCCAGGCACAGCGGGACTCCTACGAGCAGTACTTC.

This sequence joins TRBV18 and TRBJ2-7, with 7 bases fitting TRBD1. The trim removed 4 bases at V and 0 bases at J, leaving 6 bases unmatched. The CDR3 is made up of 15 amino acids. Per the germline V gene, CDR1 is KGHSH and CDR2 is LQKENI. The CDR3 loop reads CASSLDRAYSYEQYF. The CDR3 region has the DNA TGTGCCAGCTCACTCGACAGGGCTTACTCCTACGAGCAGTACTTC.

The chain links TRBV28 to TRBJ1-2, with 7 bases that match TRBD1. V dropped 6 bases and J dropped 4; count of bases not matched to a gene: 11. The CDR3 has 15 amino acids. Germline CDR1 is MDHEN and CDR2 is SYDVKM. CDR3 loop: CASSQTGTDIYGYTF. The DNA for the CDR3 is TGTGCCAGCAGCCAAACCGGGACAGACATCTATGGCTACACCTTC.

This clone was observed a handful of times. The sample carries other DNA sequences with the same CDR3. V and J are TRBV19 and TRBJ1-1; 7 positions match TRBD1. The junction had 2 bases not matched to a gene; V was cut back by 6 bases and J by 4 bases. Germline lookup yields CDR1 LNHDA and CDR2 SQIVND (reference sequence). This CDR3 has 12 amino acids. CDR3 in DNA: TGTGCCAGTAGACAGGGGCTCACTGAAGCTTTCTTT. Residues: CASRQGLTEAFF.

The table lists this clone with a count of one. The CDR3 coding sequence is TGTGCCAGCAGCGTAGGTAGCGGGTTTCTAAATGAGCAGTTCTTC. Translation: CASSVGSGFLNEQFF. The chain recombines TRBV9 with TRBJ2-1; 7 positions match TRBD2. The CDR3 consists of 15 residues. The V gene's germline CDR1 is SGDLS and CDR2 YYNGEE. The V gene end was trimmed by 0 bases and the J gene end by 7 bases; junction bases not matched to a gene: 7. Full variable domain (remainder filled in from reference TRBV9 and TRBJ2-1): DSGVTQTPKHLITATGQRVTLRCSPRSGDLSVYWYQQSLDQGLQFLIQYYNGEERAKGNILERFSAQQFPDLHSELNLSSLELGDSALYFCASSVGSGFLNEQFFGPGTRLTVL.

The chain uses TRBV7-8 and TRBJ2-3; 7 bases line up with TRBD1. V shed 10 bases, J shed 1 base, and the junction held 11 bases outside the gene matches. The CDR3 totals 15 residues. Per the germline V gene, CDR1 is SGHVS and CDR2 is FQNEAQ. This chain's CDR3 is CATTPDRYGTDTQYF. For the CDR3, the DNA is TGTGCCACGACACCGGACAGGTACGGCACAGATACGCAGTATTTT.

The CDR3 nucleotides read TGTGCCAGCAGCGCCGCCGAGGGGGAAGGAACCCAAAACATTCAGTACTTC. Protein product: CASSAAEGEGTQNIQYF. The V gene is TRBV9, the J gene TRBJ2-4, with TRBD1 as a possible D gene (6 bases). The V gene's germline CDR1 is SGDLS and CDR2 YYNGEE. Trimming left V 3 bases short and J 5 bases short, with 21 bases between. The CDR3 is 17 amino acids. Complete variable domain (other parts from reference TRBV9 and TRBJ2-4): DSGVTQTPKHLITATGQRVTLRCSPRSGDLSVYWYQQSLDQGLQFLIQYYNGEERAKGNILERFSAQQFPDLHSELNLSSLELGDSALYFCASSAAEGEGTQNIQYFGAGTRLSVL.

The chain uses TRBV27 and TRBJ1-3; no clear D gene. The length of the CDR3 is 13 residues. V was clipped by 5 bases and J by 3 bases, with 8 bases between them. Germline CDR1 MNHEY, CDR2 SMNVEV (reference sequence). As DNA, the CDR3 is TGTGCCAGCAGTCTCGGCCTTGGAAACACCATATATTTT. Protein product: CASSLGLGNTIYF.

This chain uses TRBV9 with TRBJ2-7; 9 nucleotides align to TRBD1. Germline CDR1 and CDR2: SGDLS and YYNGEE. The CDR3 spans 15 residues. Losses at the gene ends were 0 bases for V and 5 bases for J; bases not matched to a gene: 6. The CDR3 sequence: CASSVAGTGRDEQYF. CDR3 bases: TGTGCCAGCAGCGTAGCCGGGACAGGGCGCGACGAGCAGTACTTC.

The chain uses TRBV19 and TRBJ1-1; 8 bases map to TRBD1. This CDR3 region has 13 residues. V dropped 8 bases and J dropped 4; count of bases not matched to a gene: 6. Germline V gene lookup returns CDR1 LNHDA and CDR2 SQIVND (reference sequence). CDR3 region: CASLTGASTEAFF. In DNA form, the CDR3 reads TGTGCCAGTTTGACAGGGGCTAGCACTGAAGCTTTCTTT.

This chain connects TRBV2 to TRBJ2-7; 13 bases line up with TRBD2. V shed 6 bases and J 7 bases; nucleotides not matched to a gene: 9. The CDR3 runs 15 residues. The germline gives CDR1 SNHLY, CDR2 FYNNEI. The chain's CDR3 is CASSAGTSGIGEQYF. DNA of the CDR3: TGTGCCAGCAGCGCAGGGACTAGCGGGATCGGGGAGCAGTACTTC.